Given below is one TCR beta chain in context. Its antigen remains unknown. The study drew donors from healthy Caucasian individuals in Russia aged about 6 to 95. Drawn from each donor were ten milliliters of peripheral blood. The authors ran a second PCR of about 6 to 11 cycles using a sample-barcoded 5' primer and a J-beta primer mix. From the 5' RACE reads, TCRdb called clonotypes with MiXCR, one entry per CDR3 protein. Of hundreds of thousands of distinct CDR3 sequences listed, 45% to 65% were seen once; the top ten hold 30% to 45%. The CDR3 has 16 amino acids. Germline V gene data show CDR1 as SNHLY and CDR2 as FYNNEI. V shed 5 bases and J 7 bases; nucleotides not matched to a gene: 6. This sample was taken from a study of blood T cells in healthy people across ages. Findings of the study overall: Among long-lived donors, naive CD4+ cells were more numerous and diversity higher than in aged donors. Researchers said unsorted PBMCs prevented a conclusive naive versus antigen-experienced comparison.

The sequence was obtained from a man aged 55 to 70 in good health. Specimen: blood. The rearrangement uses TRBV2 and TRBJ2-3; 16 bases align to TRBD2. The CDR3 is CASSPGLAGGLNTQYF. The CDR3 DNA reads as TGTGCCAGCAGTCCGGGACTAGCGGGGGGGCTAAATACGCAGTATTTT.